This paragraph covers one TCR beta chain sequence. A single count supports this clone. Its cognate antigen has yet to be identified. It has no much larger one-base neighbor in the sample; base qualities were not kept. This sample is part of a study of cytomegalovirus exposure and HLA in healthy donors (dated by TCRdb to 2017 to 2019). For the study in its entirety: An earlier analysis of 587 of the donors reported 276 Gb of sequence data and around 100 million unique TCR beta sequences obtained from roughly 170 million T cells. An early release covering about 600 HLA-typed donors comprised about 300 gigabases of sequencing data and 85 million or so unique TCR sequences. Of the 300 to 500 genotyped donors, 70% to 90% were placed in the genetic ancestry cluster associated with self-reported Caucasian donors. The aim of the study was to test whether cataloging public T cell receptors could identify signatures of past pathogen exposure. The study used immunosequencing to profile the T cell repertoires of 670 or so subjects and linked those repertoires to cytomegalovirus serostatus. A separate validation cohort of over a hundred different subjects was used in addition to the approximately 640-subject first cohort. To predict cytomegalovirus infection status, the study combined high-throughput TCR immunosequencing, statistical association of individual TCRs with disease status, and machine learning. A later analysis re-analyzed previously published TCR beta repertoires from 666 donors and added high-resolution HLA genotyping to study TCR occurrence patterns. Rather than using new phenotypic data, the later analysis identified candidate immune exposures from TCR beta sequences and from how often those sequences occurred across donors. To decide whether each TCR beta V gene segment behaved as functional or pseudogenic, an earlier analysis of 587 of the donors relied on high-throughput TCR beta sequencing. Donor age, sex, ethnicity and CMV serostatus were collected together with the repertoire data. Genome-wide SNP genotypes for about 65% of the roughly 670 donors were used in a later genetic analysis, which treated that subset as a discovery cohort. Every repertoire in the discovery cohort had been generated on one and the same sequencing platform. HLA typing included class I and class II loci at four-digit resolution. Typing coverage differed by locus: A, B, C, DRB1 and DQB1 were typed in roughly 620-630 donors, DQA1 in approximately 520, DPA1 in around 580, and DPB1 in just under 490. Because of strong linkage in the cohort, a few DR-DQ haplotypes were treated as single units for association and clustering. Across some 400 genotyped donors of the cohort, an average of approximately 240,000 unique TCR beta nucleotide sequences per donor were sequenced, and roughly 20% of those sequences were non-productive.

Libraries were made using the immunoSEQ multiplex PCR assay. A mixture of 60 forward primers for TCR Vbeta segments and 13 reverse primers for TCR Jbeta segments was used in the multiplex PCR. Amplification of the CDR3 region of rearranged TCR beta genes was performed with a multiplex PCR assay on genomic DNA. The amplified TCR beta libraries were sequenced on the Illumina HiSeq System as 87-base-pair reads. Concerning the study's data processing: Across the 600 to 700 repertoires, a later analysis counted some 81 million unique TCR beta chains, around 10 million of which were shared by at least two donors. Raw reads were error-corrected and collapsed into unique sequences with a nearest-neighbor algorithm that merged closely related sequences to remove PCR and sequencing errors. CDR3 sequences were aligned to IMGT reference sequences to assign V, D and J gene segments. Each retained sequence needed at least a six-nucleotide match to both a V gene segment and a J gene segment. Rearrangements were classified as productive when the CDR3 lacked stop codons and remained in frame with V and J, and all other rearrangements were classified as non-productive. CDR3 was defined by IMGT convention, running from the second conserved V-encoded cysteine to the conserved J-encoded phenylalanine. The earlier analysis of a few hundred of the donors excluded sequences that lacked an unambiguous match to a single V gene segment. An earlier analysis of some 610 of the donors called V segments functional above 56.7% productive rearrangements and segregating when the between-donor standard deviation exceeded 5%. A statistical classification framework was built for diagnosing cytomegalovirus status from the catalog of TCR beta chain sequences. In a later analysis, TCR nucleotide sequences were compared against IMGT/GENE-DB human TR gene sequences so that V and J genes could be assigned. A later analysis assigned CDR3 sequences and most-parsimonious VDJ recombination scenarios with the TCRdist pipeline. In a later analysis, each TCR beta chain was defined by its CDR3 amino acid sequence together with its V-gene family, and reads lacking a unique V-gene family were excluded. In a later analysis, several hundred highly shared, low-generation-probability nucleotide sequences were removed to address suspected cross-contamination and a sequencing artifact. In a later analysis, a clonal expansion index for each public chain was calculated from normalized within-repertoire ranks of inferred template counts. A later analysis computed generation probabilities with a VDJ recombination model fitted to out-of-frame rearrangements, and checked the results against IGoR. In a later analysis, hypergeometric tests were used to score TCR-TCR, TCR-HLA and TCR-CMV co-occurrence, with a repertoire-size bias correction applied to TCR pairs. To estimate false discovery rates, a later analysis permuted the HLA or CMV assignments 20 times. In a later analysis, co-occurring TCRs were grouped using DBSCAN, with TCRdist sequence similarity added in when clustering inside HLA-allele-positive subsets. Repertoires with fewer than 30,000 or more than 120,000 public chains were left out of co-occurrence clustering, as were a few repertoires with anomalous nucleotide sharing. TCRdb stores this immuneACCESS table with in-frame sequences only. Part of the clones is absent; in the studies checked, under half of the shortfall reflects unresolved V genes, and no reason is known for the rest. V, J and clone size reflect that table, while D and trimming were determined from the DNA. The sample table holds fewer than 350,000 clones, of which around 90% were seen once. The ten biggest clones cover about 2% of the sample.

The cohort was made up of under 800 healthy bone marrow donors. All cohort members were sampled while nominally healthy, although unrecorded immune exposures were likely present. The donor was CMV seronegative and belonged to the group of 350 to 400 seronegative cohort members. A peripheral blood sample was collected from each donor, and TCR beta sequencing was performed on peripheral blood mononuclear cells. Genomic DNA was extracted from the blood cell samples with the Qiagen DNeasy Blood Extraction Kit. CDR1 and CDR2 (ENHRY, SYGVKD) derive from the germline V gene. V trim: 7 bases; J trim: 0 bases; unmatched bases: 3. The CDR3 measures 13 amino acids from cysteine to phenylalanine. This entry keeps only the CDR3 DNA: 39 bases, framed from base 1. The research as a whole found: Roughly uniform sequencing depth across donors was assumed in presence/absence analyses, although this assumption may not hold. A further reported finding was that TCR beta sequences accurately predicted the HLA-A and HLA-B alleles for most subjects in the first cohort. According to the authors, the approach could potentially be generalized to other disease states and immunological phenotypes. The study listed 150 to 200 TCR beta chains as associated with cytomegalovirus. A later analysis reported that several top co-occurrence clusters appeared linked to parvovirus B19, influenza, CMV and Epstein-Barr virus. Three of the identified cytomegalovirus-associated TCR beta chains were confirmed in vitro to be specific for cytomegalovirus antigens. The classifier was reported to diagnose cytomegalovirus status with high specificity and sensitivity in both the original and validation cohorts. Assigning TCR associations to individual alleles was difficult when HLA alleles, especially DR and DQ, strongly co-occurred. A later analysis found that HLA-associated TCR beta chains were more clonally expanded and had lower generation probabilities than equally common non-associated chains. The cohort was sequenced for TCR beta chains only, and without alpha or paired-chain data the features that could be detected were limited. A cluster of highly shared sequence variants was judged likely to represent a technical artifact of the sequencing pipeline. In a later analysis, TCR association rates were found to vary across HLA loci, with the most associated TCRs seen for DRB1 alleles and the fewest for HLA-C alleles. For the cohort, immune exposure information was limited to CMV serostatus. Most CMV-associated TCR beta chains appeared to be HLA-restricted in a later analysis, and the HLA associations seemed to be driven largely by CMV exposure. V-gene and J-gene trimming of TCR beta chains was associated with a missense DCLRE1C variant in a later genetic analysis, and the association was replicated in an independent cohort. Compared with the roughly 720-donor mean, donors in an Asian-associated ancestry cluster had fewer N-insertions in productive TCRs, according to a later genetic analysis. Correlated functional status among segregating V segments might reflect linkage disequilibrium, but an unknown experimental factor could not be ruled out. Some IMGT-functional V segments, including TRBV6-2 and TRBV6-3, could not be distinguished by the 87-base-pair reads and were therefore excluded. Across donors, most TCR sequences were observed very rarely, whereas some public TCRs were present in many individuals. A later analysis associated approximately 17,000 TCR beta sequences with specific HLA alleles at a false discovery rate of 0.05. In an earlier analysis of 587 of the donors, most TCR beta V segments appeared in productive rearrangements about 87% or about 30% of the time, broadly matching IMGT annotations. The earlier analysis of 587 of the donors excluded around 17 rarely observed V segments, including chromosome 9 orphons, because counts were too low. Because HLA typing was missing for some donors at each locus, association tests included only the typed subset.

The origin of this receptor is a woman aged 18 to 35 in good health and CMV-seronegative. This chain is built from TRBV10-3 and TRBJ2-7, with 7 junctional bases fitting TRBD2. Sequenced: PBMCs. CDR3 reads: CAITRDYSYEQYF. The DNA sequence reads TGTGCCATCACCCGGGACTACTCCTACGAGCAGTACTTC.